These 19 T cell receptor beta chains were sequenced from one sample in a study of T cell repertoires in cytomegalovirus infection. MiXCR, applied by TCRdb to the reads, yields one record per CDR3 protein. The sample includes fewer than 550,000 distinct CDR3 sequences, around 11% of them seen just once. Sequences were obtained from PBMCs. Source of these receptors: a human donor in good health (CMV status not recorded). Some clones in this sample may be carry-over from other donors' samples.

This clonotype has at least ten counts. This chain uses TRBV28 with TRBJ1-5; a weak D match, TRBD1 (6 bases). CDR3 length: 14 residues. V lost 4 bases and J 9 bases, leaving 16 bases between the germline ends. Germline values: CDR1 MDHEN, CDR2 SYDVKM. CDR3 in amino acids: CASSSRTVPGPQHF. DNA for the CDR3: TGTGCCAGCAGTTCTAGGACAGTCCCAGGGCCCCAGCATTTT.

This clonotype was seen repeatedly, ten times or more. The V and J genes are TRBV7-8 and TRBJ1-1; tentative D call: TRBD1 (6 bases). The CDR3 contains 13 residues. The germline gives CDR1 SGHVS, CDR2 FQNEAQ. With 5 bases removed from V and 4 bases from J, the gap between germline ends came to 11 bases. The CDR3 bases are TGTGCCAGCAGCAGCAGGGGAACCACTGAAGCTTTCTTT. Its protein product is CASSSRGTTEAFF.

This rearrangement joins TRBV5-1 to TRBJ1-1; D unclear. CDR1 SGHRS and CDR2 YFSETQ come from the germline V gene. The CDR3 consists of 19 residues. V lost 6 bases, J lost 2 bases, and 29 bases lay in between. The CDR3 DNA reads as TGCGCCAGCACCTTCGGAACCGTGTCCGGGGTTCCTTTTAACACTGAAGCTTTCTTT. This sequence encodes CASTFGTVSGVPFNTEAFF.

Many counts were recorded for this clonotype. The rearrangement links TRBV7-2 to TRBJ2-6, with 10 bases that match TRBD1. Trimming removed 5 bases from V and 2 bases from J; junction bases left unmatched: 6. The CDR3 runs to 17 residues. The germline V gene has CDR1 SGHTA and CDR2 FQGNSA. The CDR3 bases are TGTGCCAGCAGCATCGACAGGGGGCGGACTGGGGCCAACGTCCTGACTTTC. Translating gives CASSIDRGRTGANVLTF.

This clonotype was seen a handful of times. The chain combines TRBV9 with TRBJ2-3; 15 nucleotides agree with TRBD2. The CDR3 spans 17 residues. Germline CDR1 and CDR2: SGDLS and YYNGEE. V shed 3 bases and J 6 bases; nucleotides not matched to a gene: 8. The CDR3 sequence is CASSGGLAGGLADTQYF. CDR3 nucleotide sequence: TGTGCCAGCAGCGGGGGACTAGCGGGGGGACTAGCGGATACGCAGTATTTT.

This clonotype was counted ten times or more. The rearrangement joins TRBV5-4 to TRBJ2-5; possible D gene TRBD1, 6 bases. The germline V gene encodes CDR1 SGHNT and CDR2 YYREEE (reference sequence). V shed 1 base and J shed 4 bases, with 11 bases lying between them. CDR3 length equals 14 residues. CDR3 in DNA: TGTGCCAGCAGCTTGCGGGAAGGGGGAGAGACCCAGTACTTC. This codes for CASSLREGGETQYF.

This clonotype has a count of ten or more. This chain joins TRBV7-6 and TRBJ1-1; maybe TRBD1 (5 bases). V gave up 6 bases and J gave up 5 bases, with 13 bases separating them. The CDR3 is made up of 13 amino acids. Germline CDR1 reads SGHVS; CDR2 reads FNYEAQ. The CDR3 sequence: CASRQGVGTEAFF. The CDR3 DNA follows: TGTGCCAGCAGACAAGGGGTGGGGACTGAAGCTTTCTTT.

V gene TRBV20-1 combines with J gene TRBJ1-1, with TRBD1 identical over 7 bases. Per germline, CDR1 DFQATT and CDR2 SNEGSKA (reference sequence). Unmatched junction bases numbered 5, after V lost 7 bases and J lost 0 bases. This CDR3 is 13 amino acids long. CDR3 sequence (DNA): TGCAGTGAGGCGGGACAGATGAACACTGAAGCTTTCTTT. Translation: CSEAGQMNTEAFF.

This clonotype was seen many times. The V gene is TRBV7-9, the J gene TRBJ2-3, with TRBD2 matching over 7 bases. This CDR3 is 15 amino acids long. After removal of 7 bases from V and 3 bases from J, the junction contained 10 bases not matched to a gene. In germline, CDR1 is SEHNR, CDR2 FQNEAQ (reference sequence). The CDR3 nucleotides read TGTGCCAGCAACGATATACCGGGAGGTACAGATACGCAGTATTTT. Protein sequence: CASNDIPGGTDTQYF.

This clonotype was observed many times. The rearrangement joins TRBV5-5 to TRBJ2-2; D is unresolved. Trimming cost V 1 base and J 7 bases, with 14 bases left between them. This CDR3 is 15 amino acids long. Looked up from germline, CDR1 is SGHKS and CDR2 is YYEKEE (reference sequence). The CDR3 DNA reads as TGTGCCAGCAGCTTGTTAGGGTCGTCCGGCGGGGAGCTGTTTTTT. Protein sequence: CASSLLGSSGGELFF.

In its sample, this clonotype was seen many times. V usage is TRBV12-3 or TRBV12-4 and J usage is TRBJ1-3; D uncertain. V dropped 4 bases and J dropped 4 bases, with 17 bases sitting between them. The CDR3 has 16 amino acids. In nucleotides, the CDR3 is TGTGCCAGCAGTTCCAGTCCCGGGCCAGGCGGAAACACCATATATTTT. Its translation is CASSSSPGPGGNTIYF.

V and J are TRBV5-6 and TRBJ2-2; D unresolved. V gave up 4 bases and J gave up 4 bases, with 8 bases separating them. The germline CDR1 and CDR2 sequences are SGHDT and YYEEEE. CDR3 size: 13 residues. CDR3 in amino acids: CASSVDRTGELFF. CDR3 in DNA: TGTGCCAGCAGCGTGGACCGCACCGGGGAGCTGTTTTTT. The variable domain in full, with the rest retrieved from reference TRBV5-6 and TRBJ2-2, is DAGVTQSPTHLIKTRGQQVTLRCSPKSGHDTVSWYQQALGQGPQFIFQYYEEEERQRGNFPDRFSGHQFPNYSSELNVNALLLGDSALYLCASSVDRTGELFFGEGSRLTVL.

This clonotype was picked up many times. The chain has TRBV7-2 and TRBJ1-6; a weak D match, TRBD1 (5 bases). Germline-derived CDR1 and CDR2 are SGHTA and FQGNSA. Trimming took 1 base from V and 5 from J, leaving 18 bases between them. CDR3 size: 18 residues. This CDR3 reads CASSLGRAKGFNNSPLHF. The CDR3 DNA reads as TGTGCCAGCAGCTTAGGCAGGGCTAAGGGATTTAATAATTCACCCCTCCACTTT. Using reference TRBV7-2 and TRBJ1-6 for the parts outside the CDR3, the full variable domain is GAGVSQSPSNKVTEKGKDVELRCDPISGHTALYWYRQSLGQGLEFLIYFQGNSAPDKSGLPSDRFSAERTGGSVSTLTIQRTQQEDSAVYLCASSLGRAKGFNNSPLHFGNGTRLTVT.

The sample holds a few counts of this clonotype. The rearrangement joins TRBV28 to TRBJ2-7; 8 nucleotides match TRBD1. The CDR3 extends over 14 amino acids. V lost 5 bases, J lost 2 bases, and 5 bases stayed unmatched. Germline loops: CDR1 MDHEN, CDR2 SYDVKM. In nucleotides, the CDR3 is TGTGCCAGCAGTAGTCCGGACAGGGCCTACGAGCAGTACTTC. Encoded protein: CASSSPDRAYEQYF.

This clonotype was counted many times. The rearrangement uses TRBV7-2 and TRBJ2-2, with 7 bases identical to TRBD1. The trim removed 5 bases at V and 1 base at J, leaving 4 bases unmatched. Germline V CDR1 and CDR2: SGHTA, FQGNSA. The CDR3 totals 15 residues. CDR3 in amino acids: CASSPGQMNTGELFF. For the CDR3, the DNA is TGTGCCAGCAGCCCGGGACAGATGAACACCGGGGAGCTGTTTTTT.

The CDR3, as DNA: TGTGCCATCAGTGATAGCGGGCGCACAGATACGCAGTATTTT. It encodes CAISDSGRTDTQYF. V and J are TRBV10-3 and TRBJ2-3; 7 bases are shared with TRBD2. Germline CDR1 and CDR2: ENHRY and SYGVKD. There are 14 residues in the CDR3. With 3 bases clipped from V and 1 base from J, the junction kept 1 base outside the gene matches.

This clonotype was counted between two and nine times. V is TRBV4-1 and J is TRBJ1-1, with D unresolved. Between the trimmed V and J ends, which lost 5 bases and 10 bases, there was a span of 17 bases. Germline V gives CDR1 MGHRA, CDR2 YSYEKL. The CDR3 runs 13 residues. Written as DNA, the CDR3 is TGCGCCAGCAGCGGGTTTTTTGGGTTCGGAGCTTTCTTT. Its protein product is CASSGFFGFGAFF.

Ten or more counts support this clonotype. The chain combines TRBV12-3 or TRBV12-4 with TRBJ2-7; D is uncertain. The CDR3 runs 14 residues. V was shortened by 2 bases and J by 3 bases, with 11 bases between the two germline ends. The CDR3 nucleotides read TGTGCCAGCAGTTTATCATCCCCAGACTACGAGCAGTACTTC. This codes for CASSLSSPDYEQYF.

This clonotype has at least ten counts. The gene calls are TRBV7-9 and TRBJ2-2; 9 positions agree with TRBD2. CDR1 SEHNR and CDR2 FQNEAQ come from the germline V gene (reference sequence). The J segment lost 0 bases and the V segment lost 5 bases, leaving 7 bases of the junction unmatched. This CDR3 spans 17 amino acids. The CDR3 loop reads CASSTLAGISNTGELFF. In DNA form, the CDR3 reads TGTGCCAGCAGCACGCTAGCGGGAATCTCGAACACCGGGGAGCTGTTTTTT.